These 5 T cell receptor beta chains were sequenced from one sample in a study of blood T cell repertoires in COVID-19. Sequenced by immunoSEQ multiplex PCR; TCRdb stores in-frame clones only, minus some. The data show approximately 150,000 clones, roughly 84% seen once. The sequencing sample was made of peripheral blood. The source of these receptors is a human donor with acute or convalescent COVID-19. The donor label of this sample is uncertain.

This clone was detected once. This rearrangement joins TRBV5-5 to TRBJ1-1, with D possibly TRBD1 on 5 matching bases. The V and J ends lost 0 bases and 0 bases respectively, with 9 bases between them. Germline-derived CDR1 and CDR2 are SGHKS and YYEKEE (reference sequence). The CDR3 loop spans 15 amino acids. In DNA, the CDR3 is TGTGCCAGCAGCTTGGTGTGGGGCATGAACACTGAAGCTTTCTTT. As protein: CASSLVWGMNTEAFF.

V usage is TRBV18 and J usage is TRBJ1-1; 7 bases align to TRBD1. This CDR3 comprises 18 residues. The germline V gene encodes CDR1 KGHSH and CDR2 LQKENI. Unmatched junction bases numbered 17, after V lost 3 bases and J lost 4 bases. CDR3 DNA sequence: TGTGCCAGCTCACCTCGACAGGGTTTTGGCTCCAGAATCACTGAAGCTTTCTTT. Encoded protein: CASSPRQGFGSRITEAFF.

The CDR3 region has the DNA TGTGCCAGCAGCTTAGCACAGAACTATGGCTACACCTTC. Translating it yields CASSLAQNYGYTF. This chain uses TRBV7-8 with TRBJ1-2; unclear D gene. This CDR3 is built from 13 residues. Germline V gene sequence: CDR1 SGHVS, CDR2 FQNEAQ. V shed 0 bases and J shed 2 bases, with 4 bases lying between them. The variable domain in full, completed from reference TRBV7-8 and TRBJ1-2, reads GAGVSQSPRYKVAKRGQDVALRCDPISGHVSLFWYQQALGQGPEFLTYFQNEAQLDKSGLPSDRFFAERPEGSVSTLKIQRTQQEDSAVYLCASSLAQNYGYTFGSGTRLTVV.

V and J are TRBV7-2 and TRBJ2-7, with TRBD1 identical over 8 bases. Unmatched junction bases numbered 10, after V lost 6 bases and J lost 3 bases. Germline loops: CDR1 SGHTA, CDR2 FQGNSA. The CDR3 has 15 residues. Here the CDR3 DNA reads TGTGCCAGCAGTCCTACCGGGACAGGATACTACGAGCAGTACTTC. Amino acid sequence: CASSPTGTGYYEQYF.

This CDR3 reads CASSYSPGGLSGYEQYV. The CDR3 nucleotides are TGTGCCAGCAGTTACTCGCCGGGAGGCCTTTCTGGATACGAGCAGTACGTC. The chain is built from TRBV6-2 or TRBV6-3 and TRBJ2-7; 7 bases match TRBD2. V lost 0 bases, J lost 4 bases, and 12 bases stayed unmatched. Germline loops: CDR1 MNHEY, CDR2 SVGEGT. The CDR3 length is 17 residues.